Below, 6 T cell receptor beta chains from the same sample are listed, as sequenced in a study of blood T cell repertoires in COVID-19. Method: immunoSEQ multiplex PCR; TCRdb's copy keeps in-frame clones and lacks some. The sample contains roughly 260,000 clones, approximately 86% of which appear only once. Source material: peripheral blood. Receptors originate from a middle-aged man who had recovered from COVID-19.

V is TRBV5-6 and J is TRBJ2-3; a weak D match, TRBD2 (5 bases). Trimming removed 3 bases from V and 2 bases from J, with 13 bases in between. This CDR3 comprises 15 residues. CDR1 is SGHDT and CDR2 is YYEEEE in the germline V gene. CDR3: CASSWLDFSTDTQYF. In DNA, the CDR3 is TGTGCCAGCAGCTGGTTGGACTTCTCCACAGATACGCAGTATTTT.

This chain uses TRBV18 with TRBJ1-5, with 7 bases that match TRBD1. CDR3 length: 13 residues. Losses at the gene ends were 3 bases for V and 9 bases for J; bases not matched to a gene: 5. The germline CDR1 and CDR2 sequences are KGHSH and LQKENI. CDR3 in DNA: TGTGCCAGCTCACCCGACAGGGCAAGGCCCCAGCATTTT. Translated: CASSPDRARPQHF.

This clone is a singleton in its sample. The rearrangement links TRBV3-1 (or the pseudogene TRBV3-2) to TRBJ2-7; D may be TRBD2 (6 bases). From germline, CDR1 is LGHDT and CDR2 YNNKEL (reference sequence). Trimming removed 1 base at V and 4 bases at J, with 11 bases between. The CDR3 consists of 14 residues. The CDR3 loop is CASSQAGARYEQYF. CDR3 nucleotides: TGTGCCAGCAGCCAAGCGGGAGCGAGGTACGAGCAGTACTTC.

The rearrangement uses TRBV29-1 and TRBJ1-4, with D hard to call. Trimming took off 4 bases at V and 4 bases at J, with 10 bases between the two ends. The CDR3 covers 13 residues. Germline lookup yields CDR1 SQVTM and CDR2 ANQGSEA. CDR3 nucleotides: TGCAGCGTTGGAGGTCGCCTTAATGAAAAACTGTTTTTT. Its translation: CSVGGRLNEKLFF.

This CDR3 reads CASSPLPGGANTEAFF. The CDR3 nucleotides read TGTGCCAGCTCACCGTTGCCCGGTGGAGCAAACACTGAAGCTTTCTTT. J is TRBJ1-1 and V is TRBV18; D is uncertain. The CDR3 is 16 amino acids. V lost 3 bases, J lost 2 bases, and 16 bases lay in between. The germline CDR1 and CDR2 sequences are KGHSH and LQKENI.

A single count supports this clone. The V gene is TRBV14, the J gene TRBJ2-5; perhaps TRBD1 as D (5 bases). Germline CDR1 SGHDN, CDR2 FVKESK. CDR3 length: 15 residues. Trimming shortened V by 3 bases and J by 2 bases, and 13 bases separated the two germline ends. The CDR3 DNA sequence: TGTGCCAGCAGCCAGGGGTTGAGACAGCAAGAGACCCAGTACTTC. Translating it yields CASSQGLRQQETQYF. Full variable domain (remainder filled in from reference TRBV14 and TRBJ2-5): EAGVTQFPSHSVIEKGQTVTLRCDPISGHDNLYWYRRVMGKEIKFLLHFVKESKQDESGMPNNRFLAERTGGTYSTLKVQPAELEDSGVYFCASSQGLRQQETQYFGPGTRLLVL.